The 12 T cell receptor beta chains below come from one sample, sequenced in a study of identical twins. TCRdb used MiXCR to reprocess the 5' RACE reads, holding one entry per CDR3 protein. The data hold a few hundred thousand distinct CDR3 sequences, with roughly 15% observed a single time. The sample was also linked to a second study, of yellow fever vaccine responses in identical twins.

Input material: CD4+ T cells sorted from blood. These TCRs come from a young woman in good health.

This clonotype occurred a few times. The CDR3 loop is CASSLAMALNTGELFF. The CDR3 nucleotides are TGTGCCAGCAGCTTAGCCATGGCATTGAACACCGGGGAGCTGTTTTTT. The chain joins TRBV7-9 to TRBJ2-2, with D unresolved. Germline CDR1 and CDR2: SEHNR and FQNEAQ (reference sequence). The CDR3 is 16 residues long. Between the trimmed V and J ends, which lost 0 bases and 1 base, there was a span of 9 bases.

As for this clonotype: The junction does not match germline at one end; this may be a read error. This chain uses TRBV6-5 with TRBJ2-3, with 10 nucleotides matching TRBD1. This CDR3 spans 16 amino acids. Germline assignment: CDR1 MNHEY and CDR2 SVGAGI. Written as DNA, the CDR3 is TGTGCCAGCAGTGACTCCGGGACAGGGGCCTCGGATACGCAGTATTTT. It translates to CASSDSGTGASDTQYF.

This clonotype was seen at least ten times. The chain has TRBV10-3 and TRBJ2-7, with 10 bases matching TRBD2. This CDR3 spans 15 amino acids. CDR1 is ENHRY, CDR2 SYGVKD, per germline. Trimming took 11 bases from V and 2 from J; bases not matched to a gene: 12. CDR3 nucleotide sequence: TGTGCCGCTGGGCCTAGCGGGAGTCTAACCTACGAGCAGTACTTC. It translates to CAAGPSGSLTYEQYF.

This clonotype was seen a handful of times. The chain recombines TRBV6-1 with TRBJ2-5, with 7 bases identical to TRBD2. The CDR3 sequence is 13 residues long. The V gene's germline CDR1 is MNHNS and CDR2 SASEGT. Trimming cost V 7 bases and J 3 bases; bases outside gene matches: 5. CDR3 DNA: TGTGCCAGCATAGAGGCGGGGGAAGAGACCCAGTACTTC. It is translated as CASIEAGEETQYF.

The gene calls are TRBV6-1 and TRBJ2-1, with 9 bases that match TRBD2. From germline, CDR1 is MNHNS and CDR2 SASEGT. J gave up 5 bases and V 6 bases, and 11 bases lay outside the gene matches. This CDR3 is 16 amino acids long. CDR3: CASSKPPSGKNNEQFF. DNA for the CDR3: TGTGCCAGCAGCAAACCCCCTAGCGGGAAAAACAATGAGCAGTTCTTC.

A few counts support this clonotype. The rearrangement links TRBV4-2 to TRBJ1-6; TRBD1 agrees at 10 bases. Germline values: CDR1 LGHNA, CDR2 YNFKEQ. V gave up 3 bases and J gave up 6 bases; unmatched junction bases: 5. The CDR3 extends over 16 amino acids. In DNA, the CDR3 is TGTGCCAGCAGCCATTTGACAGGGGGCAGTAATTCACCCCTCCACTTT. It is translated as CASSHLTGGSNSPLHF.

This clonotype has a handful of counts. This CDR3 is CASSQDGGYYGYTF. In DNA, the CDR3 is TGCGCCAGCAGCCAAGATGGTGGGTACTATGGCTACACCTTC. The chain employs TRBV4-1 and TRBJ1-2; D is ambiguous. Trimming left V 0 bases short and J 3 bases short, with 8 bases between. From germline, CDR1 is MGHRA and CDR2 YSYEKL. The CDR3 has 14 residues.

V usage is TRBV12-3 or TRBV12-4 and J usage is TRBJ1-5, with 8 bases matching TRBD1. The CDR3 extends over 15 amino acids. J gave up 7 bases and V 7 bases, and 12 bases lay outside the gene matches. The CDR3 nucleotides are TGTGCCAGCACCCTCGACAGGGGAGGTGGACAGCCCCAGCATTTT. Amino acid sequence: CASTLDRGGGQPQHF.

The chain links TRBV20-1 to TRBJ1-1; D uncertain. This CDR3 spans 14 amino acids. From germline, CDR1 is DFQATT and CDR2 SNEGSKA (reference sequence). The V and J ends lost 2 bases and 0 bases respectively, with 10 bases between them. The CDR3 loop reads CSARTSSMNTEAFF. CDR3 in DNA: TGCAGTGCTAGAACCTCAAGCATGAACACTGAAGCTTTCTTT.

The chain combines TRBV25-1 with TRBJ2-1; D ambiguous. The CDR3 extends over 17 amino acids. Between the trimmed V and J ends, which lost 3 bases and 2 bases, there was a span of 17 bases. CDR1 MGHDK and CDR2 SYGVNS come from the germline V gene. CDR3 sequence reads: CASSEFGKGRTYNEQFF. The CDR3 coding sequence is TGTGCCAGCAGTGAGTTTGGGAAGGGTCGTACCTACAATGAGCAGTTCTTC.

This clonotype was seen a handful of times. The CDR3 protein is CASAGQGDQPQHF. The CDR3 DNA follows: TGTGCCAGCGCGGGCCAGGGTGATCAGCCCCAGCATTTT. V usage is TRBV12-3 or TRBV12-4 and J usage is TRBJ1-5, with a tentative D call TRBD1 (5 bases). The CDR3 loop spans 13 amino acids. The V end lost 8 bases, the J end lost 5 bases, and 13 bases lay between the germline ends.

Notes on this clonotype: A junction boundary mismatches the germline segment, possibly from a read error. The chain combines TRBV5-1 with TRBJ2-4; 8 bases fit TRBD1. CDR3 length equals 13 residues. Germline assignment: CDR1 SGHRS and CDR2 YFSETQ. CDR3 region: CASSLETQGARLF. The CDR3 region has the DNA TGCGCCAGCAGCTTAGAAACTCAGGGGGCGCGGCTTTTC.